These 25 T cell receptor beta chains share one sample of origin, sequenced in a study of post-analysis software for immune sequencing data. Regarding the study as a whole: TRBV5-6, TRBV5-1 and TRBV20-1 were among five TRBV segments more frequent in patients than controls.

Their specific antigens are unknown. TCR beta libraries were prepared from cDNA with unique molecular identifiers. TCRdb recomputed calls from the PCR reads with MiXCR, one row per CDR3 protein. The sample consists of about 540,000 distinct CDR3 sequences, around a third of them appearing once. Sequencing used blood. Receptors originate from a girl younger than 18 with multiple sclerosis.

The chain employs TRBV20-1 and TRBJ2-1; weak D call: TRBD2 (6 bases). V shed 5 bases and J shed 6 bases, with 11 bases lying between them. In germline, CDR1 is DFQATT, CDR2 SNEGSKA (reference sequence). CDR3 length: 12 amino acids. This chain's CDR3 is CSADGLTNEQFF. CDR3 DNA: TGCAGTGCTGATGGACTAACCAATGAGCAGTTCTTC.

This clonotype was counted a few times. J is TRBJ2-7 and V is TRBV6-1, with TRBD1 matching over 8 bases. After removal of 5 bases from V and 5 bases from J, the junction contained 17 bases not matched to a gene. Germline assignment: CDR1 MNHNS and CDR2 SASEGT. This CDR3 is 17 amino acids long. CDR3 bases: TGTGCCAGCAGTCCACGGCCCCCGGACAGGGTTTCCCACGAGCAGTACTTC. Its protein is CASSPRPPDRVSHEQYF.

The chain uses TRBV12-3 or TRBV12-4 and TRBJ1-2; 7 bases are a match to TRBD1. This CDR3 region has 14 residues. J gave up 5 bases and V 6 bases, and 9 bases lay outside the gene matches. The CDR3 DNA sequence: TGTGCCAGCAGCCGCTCCGGACAGGTTTATGGCTACACCTTC. Translated, it gives CASSRSGQVYGYTF.

V gene TRBV14 combines with J gene TRBJ1-4; D is possibly TRBD1 (5 bases). Germline V gene data show CDR1 as SGHDN and CDR2 as FVKESK. The CDR3 loop spans 15 amino acids. Trimming cost V 4 bases and J 5 bases, with 14 bases left between them. This CDR3 is CASSPWGTQNEKLFF. The DNA for the CDR3 is TGTGCCAGCAGCCCATGGGGGACGCAAAATGAAAAACTGTTTTTT.

This clonotype was found a few times. CDR3 residues: CSASVLAGDSETQYF. DNA of the CDR3: TGCAGTGCTAGTGTACTAGCGGGGGATAGTGAGACCCAGTACTTC. J is TRBJ2-5 and V is TRBV20-1; 11 bases agree with TRBD2. The CDR3 has 15 amino acids. The V segment lost 3 bases and the J segment 5 bases; nucleotides outside the gene matches: 8. Per the germline V gene, CDR1 is DFQATT and CDR2 is SNEGSKA (reference sequence).

The V and J genes are TRBV11-1 and TRBJ2-7; TRBD2 is a possible D gene (5 bases). The V gene's germline CDR1 is SGHAT and CDR2 FQDESV (reference sequence). The germline V and J ends were trimmed by 2 bases and 2 bases, with 16 bases remaining between them. The CDR3 loop spans 16 amino acids. This CDR3 reads CASSLRSGEGAYEQYF. The CDR3 nucleotides are TGTGCCAGCAGCTTACGTTCAGGAGAGGGCGCCTACGAGCAGTACTTC.

The CDR3 nucleotides are TGCAGTGCTAGAGTCGGGGGGCCGCTAGCAGATACGCAGTATTTT. This sequence encodes CSARVGGPLADTQYF. The chain carries TRBV20-1 and TRBJ2-3; D possibly corresponds to TRBD2 (7 bases). The CDR3 loop spans 15 amino acids. Trimming removed 1 base from V and 4 bases from J, with 15 bases in between. Germline CDR1 and CDR2: DFQATT and SNEGSKA (reference sequence).

V usage is TRBV4-1 and J usage is TRBJ1-5; 7 bases agree with TRBD1. The germline CDR1 and CDR2 sequences are MGHRA and YSYEKL. This CDR3 region has 16 residues. Trimming cost V 2 bases and J 2 bases; bases outside gene matches: 6. The CDR3 loop reads CASSQPGQAGNQPQHF. CDR3 in DNA: TGCGCCAGCAGCCAACCCGGACAGGCGGGCAATCAGCCCCAGCATTTT.

This clonotype was counted many times. The gene calls are TRBV6-5 and TRBJ2-5, with 9 bases identical to TRBD2. Germline V gene lookup returns CDR1 MNHEY and CDR2 SVGAGI. V shed 8 bases, J shed 3 bases, and the junction held 10 bases outside the gene matches. The CDR3 loop spans 15 amino acids. In nucleotides, the CDR3 is TGTGCCAGCCCGAATAGCGGGGGCCGAGAAGAGACCCAGTACTTC. Its protein is CASPNSGGREETQYF.

This clonotype was seen many times. The chain carries TRBV4-1 and TRBJ1-1; 10 bases line up with TRBD1. Germline values: CDR1 MGHRA, CDR2 YSYEKL. This CDR3 comprises 14 residues. V was pared by 2 bases and J by 5 bases, with 2 bases of the junction left unmatched. CDR3 nucleotides: TGCGCCAGCAGCCAAAGGACAGGGGGGACTGAAGCTTTCTTT. The encoded protein is CASSQRTGGTEAFF.

The chain uses TRBV7-8 and TRBJ2-1; D possibly matches TRBD1 or TRBD2 (6 bases each). Germline V gene sequence: CDR1 SGHVS, CDR2 FQNEAQ. With 2 bases removed from V and 8 bases from J, the gap between germline ends came to 19 bases. This CDR3 comprises 16 residues. Written as DNA, the CDR3 is TGTGCCAGCAGCTTAACGGCAGCACAGGGACTCCATGAGCAGTTCTTC. Protein sequence: CASSLTAAQGLHEQFF.

This chain uses TRBV5-6 with TRBJ1-2, with D unresolved. The CDR3 length is 14 residues. Trimming stripped 4 bases from V and 2 bases from J, with 12 bases between. Germline V gene lookup returns CDR1 SGHDT and CDR2 YYEEEE. CDR3 DNA sequence: TGTGCCAGCAGCCGATGGCCAGTAAACTATGGCTACACCTTC. Protein sequence: CASSRWPVNYGYTF. Based on the CDR3 plus reference TRBV5-6 and TRBJ1-2, the full variable domain is DAGVTQSPTHLIKTRGQQVTLRCSPKSGHDTVSWYQQALGQGPQFIFQYYEEEERQRGNFPDRFSGHQFPNYSSELNVNALLLGDSALYLCASSRWPVNYGYTFGSGTRLTVV.

This clonotype was observed a few times. The chain combines TRBV4-1 with TRBJ2-5; 10 nucleotides match TRBD2. The V gene end was trimmed by 2 bases and the J gene end by 4 bases; junction bases not matched to a gene: 4. CDR3 length: 15 residues. CDR1 is MGHRA and CDR2 is YSYEKL in the germline V gene. Here the CDR3 DNA reads TGCGCCAGCAGCCAACTAGCGGGGGCCCCAGAGACCCAGTACTTC. Translating it yields CASSQLAGAPETQYF.

This sequence joins TRBV14 and TRBJ2-7; D assignment may be TRBD1 or TRBD2 (5 bases each). The ends were cut back, 4 bases at V and 3 bases at J, with 16 bases in the middle. CDR3 length equals 15 residues. Per germline, CDR1 SGHDN and CDR2 FVKESK. This chain's CDR3 is CASSPPPRGGYEQYF. The CDR3, as DNA: TGTGCCAGCAGCCCCCCCCCGAGGGGTGGCTACGAGCAGTACTTC.

J is TRBJ2-3 and V is TRBV12-3 or TRBV12-4; 9 nucleotides match TRBD1. V shed 6 bases and J 6 bases; nucleotides not matched to a gene: 13. CDR3 length equals 16 residues. The CDR3 loop is CASSPGTGSFLDTQYF. CDR3 DNA sequence: TGTGCCAGCAGCCCCGGGACAGGGAGTTTTTTGGATACGCAGTATTTT.

DNA for the CDR3: TGCGCCAGCAGCCAACATGACAGGGTCAACGAGCAGTACTTC. Translating it yields CASSQHDRVNEQYF. This sequence joins TRBV4-1 and TRBJ2-7; 7 bases fit TRBD1. CDR1 and CDR2 (germline): MGHRA, YSYEKL. The CDR3 totals 14 residues. With V trimmed by 2 bases and J by 5 bases, 6 bases remained unmatched.

This clonotype showed up just a few times. The chain recombines TRBV5-1 with TRBJ1-2; the D gene is possibly TRBD1 (6 bases). Per germline, CDR1 SGHRS and CDR2 YFSETQ. The CDR3 totals 15 residues. Trimming removed 0 bases from V and 2 bases from J, with 11 bases in between. The CDR3 sequence: CASSLVAGENYGYTF. CDR3 sequence (DNA): TGCGCCAGCAGCTTGGTGGCAGGGGAGAACTATGGCTACACCTTC.

This clonotype turned up a few times. The chain recombines TRBV27 with TRBJ2-1; 10 nucleotides agree with TRBD2. This CDR3 spans 17 amino acids. Germline CDR1 reads MNHEY; CDR2 reads SMNVEV (reference sequence). V was pared by 6 bases and J by 5 bases, with 13 bases of the junction left unmatched. CDR3 DNA sequence: TGTGCCAGCAGCCATTATGGGGTAGCGGGAGGTGACAATGAGCAGTTCTTC. Amino acids: CASSHYGVAGGDNEQFF.

This clonotype was recorded a few times. The chain couples TRBV29-1 to TRBJ2-2, with D possibly being TRBD2 (5 bases). CDR1 is SQVTM, CDR2 ANQGSEA, per germline. The CDR3 has 16 residues. Trimming cost V 0 bases and J 1 base, with 12 bases left between them. This CDR3 is CSVEEGQRQNTGELFF. The CDR3 DNA sequence: TGCAGCGTTGAAGAAGGCCAGCGGCAGAACACCGGGGAGCTGTTTTTT.

As DNA, the CDR3 is TGTGCCAGCAGCTCGCATACAGGGGGCACAGATACGCAGTATTTT. As protein: CASSSHTGGTDTQYF. The V and J genes are TRBV7-9 and TRBJ2-3, with TRBD1 identical over 7 bases. J was trimmed by 1 base and V by 4 bases; bases with no gene match: 5. The CDR3 sequence is 15 residues long. CDR1 SEHNR and CDR2 FQNEAQ come from the germline V gene (reference sequence). Full variable domain (remainder filled in from reference TRBV7-9 and TRBJ2-3): DTGVSQNPRHKITKRGQNVTFRCDPISEHNRLYWYRQTLGQGPEFLTYFQNEAQLEKSRLLSDRFSAERPKGSFSTLEIQRTEQGDSAMYLCASSSHTGGTDTQYFGPGTRLTVL.

This clonotype showed up just a few times. This chain links TRBV29-1 with TRBJ2-5; no definite D call. The V and J ends lost 1 base and 0 bases respectively, with 9 bases between them. The CDR3 consists of 14 residues. Germline V gene data show CDR1 as SQVTM and CDR2 as ANQGSEA. The CDR3 DNA reads TGCAGCGTTGAAGGCGCCGCCAACCAAGAGACCCAGTACTTC. The encoded protein is CSVEGAANQETQYF. The full variable domain, its missing parts supplied by reference TRBV29-1 and TRBJ2-5, is SAVISQKPSRDICQRGTSLTIQCQVDSQVTMMFWYRQQPGQSLTLIATANQGSEATYESGFVIDKFPISRPNLTFSTLTVSNMSPEDSSIYLCSVEGAANQETQYFGPGTRLLVL.

The J gene is TRBJ2-5, the V gene TRBV3-1; D uncertain. CDR1 LGHDT and CDR2 YNNKEL come from the germline V gene (reference sequence). There are 15 residues in the CDR3. Deletions cut 1 base from V and 1 base from J, with 10 bases between. CDR3 in DNA: TGTGCCAGCAGCCAAGTAGGAAACAGCCAAGAGACCCAGTACTTC. This translates into CASSQVGNSQETQYF.

A few counts support this clonotype. V is TRBV29-1 and J is TRBJ2-7, with 10 bases aligning to TRBD1. The CDR3 has 14 amino acids. J gave up 2 bases and V 7 bases, and 8 bases lay outside the gene matches. The germline V gene has CDR1 SQVTM and CDR2 ANQGSEA. CDR3 coding DNA: TGCAGCGCCCAGGGACAGGGGAAACCCTACGAGCAGTACTTC. It encodes CSAQGQGKPYEQYF.

This chain links TRBV10-3 with TRBJ1-5; 11 bases are a match to TRBD1. J gave up 6 bases and V 2 bases, and 6 bases lay outside the gene matches. The CDR3 runs to 16 residues. Germline loops: CDR1 ENHRY, CDR2 SYGVKD. DNA of the CDR3: TGTGCCATCAGTGAGAGGACAGGGGGCCTTTCTCAGCCCCAGCATTTT. Protein: CAISERTGGLSQPQHF.

The chain has TRBV7-8 and TRBJ1-2; 7 bases match TRBD1. Germline CDR1 is SGHVS and CDR2 is FQNEAQ. The V and J ends lost 0 bases and 5 bases, in that order; junction bases with no gene match: 12. The CDR3 is 17 amino acids. The CDR3 DNA follows: TGTGCCAGCAGCTTAGCATCCTCTGGGGACAGAGAATATGGCTACACCTTC. The encoded protein is CASSLASSGDREYGYTF.